The rows below give T cell receptor beta chains drawn from one sample of a study of blood T cell repertoires in COVID-19. Produced via immunoSEQ multiplex PCR; TCRdb's table is partial and in-frame only. Altogether about 210,000 clones are present, 80% to 90% being singletons, with the ten largest covering 0.72%. The sequencing input was peripheral blood. The receptors here all came from a man between 35 and 55 years old with acute or convalescent COVID-19. CDR3s include the opening cysteine and the closing phenylalanine or tryptophan. The D gene is left open where the match is weak. Size is omitted from some rows. Given values are once, few, many or a class for expanded clones.

CDR3 length: 16; D gene: TRBD1; J gene: TRBJ2-7; clone size: NA; V gene: TRBV6-5; CDR3 DNA: TGTGCCAGCAGTTACTCTTGGGACAGGGGTGCCTACGAGCAGTACTTC; CDR3 protein: CASSYSWDRGAYEQYF
CDR3 length: 15; D gene: NA; J gene: TRBJ2-7; clone size: NA; V gene: TRBV6-1; CDR3 DNA: TGTGCCAGCAGTGAACCAGGGATGATGTCCTACGAGCAGTACTTC; CDR3 protein: CASSEPGMMSYEQYF
CDR3 length: 14; D gene: NA; J gene: TRBJ1-1; clone size: NA; V gene: TRBV14; CDR3 DNA: TGTGCCAGCAGCCTGCCAGGGGTGAACACTGAAGCTTTCTTT; CDR3 protein: CASSLPGVNTEAFF
CDR3 length: 14; D gene: TRBD1; J gene: TRBJ1-4; clone size: NA; V gene: TRBV6-5; CDR3 DNA: TGTGCCAGCACCGCTCGGACAGGGCGCGAAAAACTGTTTTTT; CDR3 protein: CASTARTGREKLFF
CDR3 length: 16; D gene: NA; J gene: TRBJ2-7; clone size: once; V gene: TRBV7-9; CDR3 DNA: TGTGCCAGCAGCCCGGAACAGGGTCGGTTTAGCCACGAGCAGTACTTC; CDR3 protein: CASSPEQGRFSHEQYF
CDR3 length: 16; D gene: TRBD1; J gene: TRBJ1-5; clone size: NA; V gene: TRBV27; CDR3 DNA: TGTGCCAGCAGTTTGGGGACAGGGTATAGCAATCAGCCCCAGCATTTT; CDR3 protein: CASSLGTGYSNQPQHF
CDR3 length: 17; D gene: TRBD2; J gene: TRBJ2-1; clone size: NA; V gene: TRBV19; CDR3 DNA: TGTGCCAGTAGTATCAGGGGTGCTCTAGCGGGAGGTCGAGAGCAGTTCTTC; CDR3 protein: CASSIRGALAGGREQFF
CDR3 length: 15; D gene: NA; J gene: TRBJ2-7; clone size: NA; V gene: TRBV11-2; CDR3 DNA: TGTGCCAGCAGCTTAGATCATCACAGTTCCTACGAGCAGTACTTC; CDR3 protein: CASSLDHHSSYEQYF
CDR3 length: 15; D gene: NA; J gene: TRBJ2-7; clone size: once; V gene: TRBV7-9; CDR3 DNA: TGTGCCAGCAGCCCCCAGGGACTTCGGACCTACGAGCAGTACTTC; CDR3 protein: CASSPQGLRTYEQYF
CDR3 length: 15; D gene: TRBD1; J gene: TRBJ1-3; clone size: NA; V gene: TRBV28; CDR3 DNA: TGTGCCACCGTCGCAGGGGGTTACTCTGGAAACACCATATATTTT; CDR3 protein: CATVAGGYSGNTIYF
CDR3 length: 14; D gene: NA; J gene: TRBJ1-3; clone size: NA; V gene: TRBV21-1; CDR3 DNA: TGTGCCAGCAGCGTTCCAGACTCTGGAAACACCATATATTTT; CDR3 protein: CASSVPDSGNTIYF
CDR3 length: 14; D gene: TRBD1; J gene: TRBJ1-6; clone size: NA; V gene: TRBV5-1; CDR3 DNA: TGCGCCAGCAGCCTAGGACAGGGGACTTCACCCCTCCACTTT; CDR3 protein: CASSLGQGTSPLHF
CDR3 length: 17; D gene: NA; J gene: TRBJ2-1; clone size: NA; V gene: TRBV30; CDR3 DNA: TGTGCCTGGAGTGAACCCCCTGGGCATGCCTCCTACAATGAGCAGTTCTTC; CDR3 protein: CAWSEPPGHASYNEQFF
CDR3 length: 17; D gene: TRBD2; J gene: TRBJ2-2; clone size: once; V gene: TRBV18; CDR3 DNA: TGTGCCAGCTCACCACCGACAGCGGGGGGTTTCACCGGGGAGCTGTTTTTT; CDR3 protein: CASSPPTAGGFTGELFF
CDR3 length: 15; D gene: TRBD2; J gene: TRBJ2-7; clone size: NA; V gene: TRBV4-3; CDR3 DNA: TGCGCCAGCAGCCAAGAGTATGCGGGAGGGGACGAGCAGTACTTC; CDR3 protein: CASSQEYAGGDEQYF
CDR3 length: 18; D gene: NA; J gene: TRBJ2-1; clone size: NA; V gene: TRBV7-6; CDR3 DNA: TGTGCCAGCAGCTTAATGGAAAGCGGCAGAAGCTCCTACAATGAGCAGTTCTTC; CDR3 protein: CASSLMESGRSSYNEQFF
CDR3 length: 16; D gene: TRBD1; J gene: TRBJ2-3; clone size: NA; V gene: TRBV5-6; CDR3 DNA: TGTGCCAGCAGCTTGCTGACAGGGATACGCACAGATACGCAGTATTTT; CDR3 protein: CASSLLTGIRTDTQYF
CDR3 length: 11; D gene: NA; J gene: TRBJ2-7; clone size: NA; V gene: TRBV29-1; CDR3 DNA: TGCAGCGTTCAGGTCTCCTACGAGCAGTACTTC; CDR3 protein: CSVQVSYEQYF
CDR3 length: 18; D gene: TRBD2; J gene: TRBJ2-3; clone size: NA; V gene: TRBV7-2; CDR3 DNA: TGTGCCAGCAGCTTAGGAGGCTTAGCGGGGGGGCCGTCAGATACGCAGTATTTT; CDR3 protein: CASSLGGLAGGPSDTQYF